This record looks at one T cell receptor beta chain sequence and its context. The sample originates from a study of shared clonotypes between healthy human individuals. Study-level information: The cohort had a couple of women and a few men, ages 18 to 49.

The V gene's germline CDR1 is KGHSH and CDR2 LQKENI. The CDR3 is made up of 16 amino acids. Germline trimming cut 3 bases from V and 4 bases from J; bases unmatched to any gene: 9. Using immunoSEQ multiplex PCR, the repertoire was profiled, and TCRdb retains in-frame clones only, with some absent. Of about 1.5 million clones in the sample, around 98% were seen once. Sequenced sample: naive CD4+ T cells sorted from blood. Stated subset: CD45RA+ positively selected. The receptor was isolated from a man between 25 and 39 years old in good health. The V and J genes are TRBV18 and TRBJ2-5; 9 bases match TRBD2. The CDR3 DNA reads TGTGCCAGCTCACCCTTAGCGGGAGATTTGAGAGAGACCCAGTACTTC. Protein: CASSPLAGDLRETQYF.